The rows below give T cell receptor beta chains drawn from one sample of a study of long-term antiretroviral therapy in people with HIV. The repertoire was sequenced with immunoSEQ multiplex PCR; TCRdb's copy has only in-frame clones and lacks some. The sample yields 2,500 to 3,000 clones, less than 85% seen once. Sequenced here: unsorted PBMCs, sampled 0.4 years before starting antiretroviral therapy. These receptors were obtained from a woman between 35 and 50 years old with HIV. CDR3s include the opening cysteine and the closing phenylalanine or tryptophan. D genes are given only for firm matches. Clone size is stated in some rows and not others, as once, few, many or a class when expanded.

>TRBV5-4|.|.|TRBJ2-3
CASSLYLVTDTQYF
TGTGCCAGCAGCTTGTATCTAGTCACAGATACGCAGTATTTT
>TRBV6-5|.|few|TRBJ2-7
CASTQVPGNTYF
TGTGCCAGCACCCAAGTCCCAGGGAATACGTACTTC
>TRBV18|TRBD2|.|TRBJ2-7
CASSPGDRGLAGAPVLEQYF
TGTGCCAGCTCACCAGGGGACCGGGGACTAGCGGGAGCGCCGGTCCTGGAGCAGTACTTC
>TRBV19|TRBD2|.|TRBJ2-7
CASSSGQTSGTYEQYF
TGTGCCAGTAGTTCCGGGCAGACTAGCGGGACCTACGAGCAGTACTTC
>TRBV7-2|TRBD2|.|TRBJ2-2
CASSLVAGEITGELFF
TGTGCCAGCAGCTTAGTAGCGGGAGAGATCACCGGGGAGCTGTTTTTT
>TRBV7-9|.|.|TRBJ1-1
CASSLAPVTGYMNTEAFF
TGTGCCAGCAGCTTAGCGCCGGTAACAGGTTACATGAACACTGAAGCTTTCTTT
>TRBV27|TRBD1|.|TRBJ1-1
CASSRLGTGNTEAFF
TGTGCCAGCAGTAGACTCGGGACAGGGAACACTGAAGCTTTCTTT
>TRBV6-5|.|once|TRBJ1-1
CASKSGTEAFF
TGTGCCAGCAAATCGGGCACTGAAGCTTTCTTT
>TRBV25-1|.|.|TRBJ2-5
CASKSGSFETQYF
TGTGCCAGCAAGTCAGGGAGCTTTGAGACCCAGTACTTC
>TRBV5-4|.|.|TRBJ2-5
CASSDPPEETQYF
TGTGCCAGCAGCGACCCCCCAGAAGAGACCCAGTACTTC
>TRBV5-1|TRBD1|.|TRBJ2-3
CASSSQGVSTDTQYF
TGCGCCAGCAGCTCTCAGGGGGTCAGCACAGATACGCAGTATTTT
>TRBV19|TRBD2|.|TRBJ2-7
CASSTSRDYPYEQYF
TGTGCCAGTAGTACTTCTCGGGACTACCCCTACGAGCAGTACTTC
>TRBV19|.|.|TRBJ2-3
CASAQGPITDTQYF
TGTGCCAGTGCCCAGGGCCCTATTACAGATACGCAGTATTTT
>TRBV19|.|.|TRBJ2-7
CASSIGGNEQYF
TGTGCCAGTAGTATAGGAGGGAACGAGCAGTACTTC
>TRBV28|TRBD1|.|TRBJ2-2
CASRITGVTGELFF
TGTGCCAGCAGGATCACAGGGGTCACCGGGGAGCTGTTTTTT
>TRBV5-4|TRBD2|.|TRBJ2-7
CASSLGLGRSGYEQYF
TGTGCCAGCAGCCTGGGACTAGGTAGAAGCGGCTACGAGCAGTACTTC
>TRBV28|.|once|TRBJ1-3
CASSTSDPASGNTIYF
TGTGCCAGCAGTACCTCCGACCCTGCCTCTGGAAACACCATATATTTT
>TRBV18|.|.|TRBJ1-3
CASSPLPGDTGNTIYF
TGTGCCAGCTCACCCCTTCCGGGGGATACTGGAAACACCATATATTTT
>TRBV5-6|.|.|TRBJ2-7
CASSQSSYEQYF
TGTGCCAGCAGCCAGAGCTCCTACGAGCAGTACTTC
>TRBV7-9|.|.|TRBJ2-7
CASSLAAGTNEQYF
TGTGCCAGCAGCTTAGCGGCTGGGACAAACGAGCAGTACTTC
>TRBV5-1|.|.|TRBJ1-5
CASSLGGAADQPQHF
TGCGCCAGCAGCTTGGGGGGGGCCGCCGATCAGCCCCAGCATTTT
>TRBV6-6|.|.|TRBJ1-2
CASSSQGFGYGYTF
TGTGCCAGCAGTAGTCAGGGGTTTGGCTATGGCTACACCTTC
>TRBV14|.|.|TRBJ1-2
CASSQVPYGYTF
TGTGCCAGCAGCCAAGTGCCCTATGGCTACACCTTC
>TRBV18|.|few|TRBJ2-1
CASSQQVSVGEQFF
TGTGCCAGCTCACAACAGGTCTCCGTTGGTGAGCAGTTCTTC
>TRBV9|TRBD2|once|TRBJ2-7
CASSGSSGRPLYEQYF
TGTGCCAGCAGCGGGTCTAGCGGGAGGCCCCTCTACGAGCAGTACTTC
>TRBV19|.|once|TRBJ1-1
CASSITQKDEAFF
TGTGCCAGTAGTATAACGCAAAAAGATGAAGCTTTCTTT
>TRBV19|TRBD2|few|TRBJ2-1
CASSMRGLAGRHEQFF
TGTGCCAGTAGTATGCGGGGACTAGCGGGAAGACATGAGCAGTTCTTC
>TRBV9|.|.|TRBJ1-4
CASSVEPWGGNEKLFF
TGTGCCAGCAGCGTAGAGCCGTGGGGGGGGAATGAAAAACTGTTTTTT
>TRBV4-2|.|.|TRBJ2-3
CASSQVSGVGGDTQYF
TGTGCCAGCAGCCAAGTATCGGGAGTTGGGGGAGATACGCAGTATTTT
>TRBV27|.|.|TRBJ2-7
CASSLGESYEQYF
TGTGCCAGCAGTTTGGGGGAATCCTACGAGCAGTACTTC
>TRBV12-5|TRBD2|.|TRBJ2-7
CASGLEGGTNNEQYF
TGTGCTAGTGGTTTGGAAGGCGGGACTAATAACGAGCAGTACTTC
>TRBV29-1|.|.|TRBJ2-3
CSADQGTNTDTQYF
TGCAGCGCTGATCAAGGCACTAACACAGATACGCAGTATTTT
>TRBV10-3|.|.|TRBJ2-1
CAISVSGTYNEQFF
TGTGCCATCAGTGTCTCCGGGACCTACAATGAGCAGTTCTTC
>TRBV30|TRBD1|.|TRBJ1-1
CAWSAFRGPENTEAFF
TGTGCCTGGAGCGCCTTTAGGGGGCCGGAGAACACTGAAGCTTTCTTT
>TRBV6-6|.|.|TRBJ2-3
CASSYSRGQYF
TGTGCCAGCAGTTACTCGAGGGGGCAGTATTTT
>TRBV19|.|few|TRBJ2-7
CASSIGARGYEQYF
TGTGCCAGTAGTATAGGGGCCAGGGGCTACGAGCAGTACTTC
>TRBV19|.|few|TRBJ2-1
CASSIRVGHEQFF
TGTGCCAGTAGTATCCGGGTGGGCCATGAGCAGTTCTTC
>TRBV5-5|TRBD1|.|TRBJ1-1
CASSLGPTGITEAFF
TGTGCCAGCAGCTTGGGGCCGACAGGGATCACTGAAGCTTTCTTT
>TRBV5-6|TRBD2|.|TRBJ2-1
CASSILAGGPGEQFF
TGTGCCAGCAGCATACTAGCGGGAGGCCCGGGTGAGCAGTTCTTC
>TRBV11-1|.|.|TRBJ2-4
CASSLAGTTPIIQYF
TGTGCCAGCAGCTTGGCCGGGACCACTCCGATCATTCAGTACTTC
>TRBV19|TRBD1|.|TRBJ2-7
CASSMDRNSYEQYF
TGTGCCAGTAGTATGGACAGGAACTCCTACGAGCAGTACTTC
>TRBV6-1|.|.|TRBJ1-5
CASSESGSDQPQHF
TGTGCCAGCAGTGAATCCGGGTCGGATCAGCCCCAGCATTTT
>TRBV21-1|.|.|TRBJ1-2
CASSNRDRVNYGYTF
TGTGCCAGCAGCAACCGGGACAGGGTTAACTATGGCTACACCTTC
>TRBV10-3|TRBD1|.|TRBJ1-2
CAISERGLDYGYTF
TGTGCCATCAGTGAAAGGGGGCTCGACTATGGCTACACCTTC
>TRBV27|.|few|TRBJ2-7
CASSLGGLIPYEQYF
TGTGCCAGCAGTTTAGGAGGGCTGATACCCTACGAGCAGTACTTC
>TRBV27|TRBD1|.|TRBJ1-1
CASRFQGASEAFF
TGTGCCAGCAGATTTCAGGGGGCATCAGAAGCTTTCTTT
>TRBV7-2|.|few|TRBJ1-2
CASSFSSYGYTF
TGTGCCAGCAGCTTTTCGAGCTATGGCTACACCTTC
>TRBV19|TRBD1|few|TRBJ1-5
CASKGGQGWYQPQHF
TGTGCCAGTAAAGGCGGACAGGGGTGGTATCAGCCCCAGCATTTT
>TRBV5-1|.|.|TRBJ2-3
CASSPGTANTDTQYF
TGCGCCAGCAGCCCCGGGACTGCTAACACAGATACGCAGTATTTT
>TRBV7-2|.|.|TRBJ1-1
CASSVQELTEAFF
TGTGCCAGCAGCGTACAGGAGCTCACTGAAGCTTTCTTT
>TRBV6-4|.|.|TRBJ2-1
CASSDSKARQTIDLSSYNEQFF
TGTGCCAGCAGTGACTCGAAAGCGCGGCAGACTATTGATCTGAGCTCCTACAATGAGCAGTTCTTC
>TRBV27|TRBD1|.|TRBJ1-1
CASSAGTANTEAFF
TGTGCCAGCAGTGCCGGGACAGCAAACACTGAAGCTTTCTTT
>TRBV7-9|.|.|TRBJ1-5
CASSPDRFSNQPQHF
TGTGCCAGCAGCCCAGACAGGTTCAGCAATCAGCCCCAGCATTTT
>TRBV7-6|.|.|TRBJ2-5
CASSFSDGVSETQYF
TGTGCCAGCAGCTTTTCTGACGGAGTTAGCGAGACCCAGTACTTC